The source of this TCR beta chain is a study of cytomegalovirus exposure and HLA in healthy donors. Overall study results and limits: TCR beta sequences reportedly predicted the HLA-A and HLA-B alleles of most subjects accurately. Among donors in an Asian-associated ancestry cluster, a later analysis reportedly found fewer N-insertions than the approximately 670-donor mean. A classifier reportedly called cytomegalovirus status with high sensitivity and specificity.

The CDR3 extends over 12 amino acids. The V gene's germline CDR1 is SNHLY and CDR2 FYNNEI. The V gene lost 8 bases and the J gene lost 4 bases, with 11 bases spanning the gap. The PCR ran on 60 Vbeta and 13 Jbeta primers. TCRdb's table, derived via immunoSEQ multiplex PCR, lists solely in-frame clones and lacks some. Of about 70,000 clones listed, approximately 60% are singletons. As for this clone: The antigen remains unidentified.

The origin of this receptor is a man aged 25 to 40 in good health and CMV-seronegative. The J gene is TRBJ1-1, the V gene TRBV2, with D hard to call. The sequencing input was PBMCs. This CDR3 is CASGEEVTEAFF. As DNA, the CDR3 is TGTGCCAGCGGGGAGGAGGTCACTGAAGCTTTCTTT.